The clone carrying this T cell receptor (beta chain) was seen more than once but under ten times. Its specificity is not known. The entry originates in a study of T-cell memory formation after mild COVID-19. Background on the study: The two donors had largely donor-specific TCR clusters. Study-level points and caveats: Contracting clones from day 15 to 85 had balanced CD4/CD8; later expanders favoured CD4+.

Germline V gene lookup returns CDR1 SGHDN and CDR2 FVKESK. V was trimmed by 1 base and J by 3 bases, leaving 4 bases between them. The length of the CDR3 is 12 residues. TCRdb re-derived calls from the 5' RACE reads in MiXCR, one entry per CDR3 protein. Among 550,000 to 600,000 distinct CDR3 sequences, about 20% were seen once, and the ten largest hold around 9.2%. The receptor was isolated from an adult woman who had mild COVID-19 (a few samples of this study predate the infection). Cell type and time point are not known. The chain links TRBV14 to TRBJ2-7; no definite D call. The specimen sequenced was PBMCs or a T cell subset sorted from them (not recorded which). The CDR3 DNA is TGTGCCAGCAGCCAAGGTTACTACGAGCAGTACTTC. Residues: CASSQGYYEQYF.